Detailed here is one T cell receptor beta chain. The antigen is not known. The PCR ran on 60 Vbeta and 13 Jbeta primers. The table came from immunoSEQ multiplex PCR; TCRdb's copy has only in-frame clones and leaves some out. This sample has about 140,000 clones, with about 80% found just once. This specimen comes from a study of cytomegalovirus exposure and HLA in healthy donors. Study summary: Earlier work reported around 110 million unique TCR beta sequences from some 180 million T cells.

Findings and caveats of the study: Researchers reported that a few CMV-associated chains were confirmed in vitro as CMV antigen-specific. The likely explanation for a cluster of highly shared sequence variants was sequencing artifact. A later analysis linked a missense variant in DCLRE1C to the trimming of TCR beta V and J genes.

The germline V and J ends were trimmed by 3 bases and 4 bases, with 15 bases remaining between them. CDR3 length: 15 residues. In germline, CDR1 is KGHSH, CDR2 LQKENI. The TCR was taken from a man aged 25 to 45 in good health. V and J are TRBV18 and TRBJ1-1; no definite D call. The sequenced sample was PBMCs. The CDR3 here is CASSPLSTRGTEAFF. The CDR3 DNA is TGTGCCAGCTCACCCCTCAGCACCCGGGGCACTGAAGCTTTCTTT.